This TCR beta chain was obtained from a study of T-cell reconstitution after alpha-beta-depleted transplantation in children. The study, taken as a whole, reports: T cells produced anew were the main source of T-cell counts and diversity one year after transplant. Day-60 TCRbeta diversity that was high in some patients was derived from surviving recipient T cells and thymic progenitors. It was reported that alpha-beta T cells came from several hundred expanded graft clones (about two months after transplant).

The CDR3 extends over 17 amino acids. Germline V gene sequence: CDR1 SGHDN, CDR2 FVKESK. V shed 0 bases, J shed 4 bases, and the junction held 9 bases outside the gene matches. The TCRbeta library was prepared with unique molecular identifiers. TCRdb called the PCR reads again in MiXCR, with one record for every CDR3 protein. This sample has approximately 89,000 distinct CDR3 sequences, with roughly a sixth found just once. For this clonotype: The antigen is unknown.

Source: PBMCs, mostly from graft donor cells, taken 180 days after TCRalphabeta/CD19-depleted stem cell transplant. The clonotype comes from a male patient between 2 and 10 years old who had a stem cell transplant for acute lymphoblastic leukemia, so the T cells may come from the graft donor. This sequence joins TRBV14 and TRBJ2-1; 7 bases agree with TRBD1. In DNA form, the CDR3 reads TGTGCCAGCAGCCAAGAGGAGAGGGGGCGCGGGTACAATGAGCAGTTCTTC. This translates into CASSQEERGRGYNEQFF.